This T cell receptor (beta chain) emerged from a study of cytomegalovirus exposure and HLA in healthy donors. The germline V gene encodes CDR1 LGHNA and CDR2 YSLEER. Deletions cut 0 bases from V and 5 bases from J, with 16 bases between. The CDR3 is 16 amino acids. The PCR ran on 60 Vbeta and 13 Jbeta primers. Profiled with immunoSEQ multiplex PCR; TCRdb holds only in-frame clones, not every one. Among approximately 93,000 clones, 75% to 85% were seen once, and the ten largest hold approximately 3.9%. The J gene is TRBJ2-5, the V gene TRBV4-3, with D tentatively TRBD2 (6 bases). The sequence was obtained from a woman in her thirties or forties in good health and CMV-seronegative. Sequenced material: PBMCs. Here the CDR3 DNA reads TGCGCCAGCAGCCAAGATCAAGGACTACGGGTGGAGACCCAGTACTTC. Translating it yields CASSQDQGLRVETQYF.